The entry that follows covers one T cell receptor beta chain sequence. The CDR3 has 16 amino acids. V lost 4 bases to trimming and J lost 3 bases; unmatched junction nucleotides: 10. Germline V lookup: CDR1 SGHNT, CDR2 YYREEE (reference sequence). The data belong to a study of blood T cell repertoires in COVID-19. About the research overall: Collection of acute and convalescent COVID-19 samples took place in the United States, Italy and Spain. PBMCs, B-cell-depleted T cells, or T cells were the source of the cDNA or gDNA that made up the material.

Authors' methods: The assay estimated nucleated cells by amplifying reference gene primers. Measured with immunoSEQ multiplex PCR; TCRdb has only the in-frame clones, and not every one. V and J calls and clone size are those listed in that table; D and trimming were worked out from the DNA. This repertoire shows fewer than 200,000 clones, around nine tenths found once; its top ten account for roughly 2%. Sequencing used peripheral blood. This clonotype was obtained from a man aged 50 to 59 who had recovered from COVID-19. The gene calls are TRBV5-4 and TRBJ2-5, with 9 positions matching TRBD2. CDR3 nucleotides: TGTGCCAGCAGCATGGAGAAGGTAGCGGGAGAAGAGACCCAGTACTTC. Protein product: CASSMEKVAGEETQYF.